This entry features one T cell receptor (beta chain) sequence. The data originate from a study of cytomegalovirus exposure and HLA in healthy donors. CDR3 length equals 19 residues. V dropped 5 bases and J dropped 5; count of bases not matched to a gene: 16. CDR1 and CDR2 from the germline V gene are SGHTA and FQGNSA. It was with 60 Vbeta and 13 Jbeta primers that the PCR ran. Measured with immunoSEQ multiplex PCR; TCRdb has only the in-frame clones, and not every one. In the table there are about 200,000 clones, 70% to 80% of which are singletons. This chain links TRBV7-2 with TRBJ2-3; 13 nucleotides match TRBD2. The receptor was isolated from a male donor in good health and CMV-seropositive. What was sequenced was PBMCs. The CDR3 coding sequence is TGTGCCAGCAGCCGTATTTCTCGGACTAGCGGGAGTTCCCAAGATACGCAGTATTTT. This codes for CASSRISRTSGSSQDTQYF.